This T cell receptor (beta chain) originates from a study of pediatric ulcerative colitis. Study-wide results and limits: Acute severe colitis showed lower rectal diversity from clonal expansions.

Rectal tissue came from one to two pinch biopsies taken at colonoscopy. Profiled with immunoSEQ multiplex PCR; TCRdb holds only in-frame clones, not every one. This table holds some 25,000 clones, roughly 71% found once. V was cut by 3 bases and J by 7 bases, with 12 bases left in between. Germline CDR1 ENHRY, CDR2 SYGVKD. CDR3 length: 14 residues. In regard to this clone: The antigen is undetermined.

The chain recombines TRBV10-3 with TRBJ2-2, with D possibly being TRBD2 (6 bases). The source material was gut tissue. The sequence was collected from a boy aged 5-17 years with severe ulcerative colitis. CDR3 coding DNA: TGTGCCATCAGTGACGGAGGGAGTGGCGGGGAGCTGTTTTTT. Protein sequence: CAISDGGSGGELFF.